This TCR beta chain emerged from a study of a mutant IDH1 vaccine in newly diagnosed glioma. Study as a whole: Most patients had received both radiotherapy and temozolomide, the prior options being radiotherapy, temozolomide, or both.

The CDR3 has 16 amino acids. CDR1 is SGHTA and CDR2 is FQGNSA in the germline V gene. The ends lost 2 bases at V and 5 bases at J; junction bases unmatched: 11. A few counts support this clone. Antigen specificity is unknown. The time point: week 35, safety follow-up. Doses consisted of 300 ug of mutant IDH1 20-mer peptide each, paired with topical imiquimod. Newly diagnosed WHO grade 3 or 4 IDH1-mutant, ATRX-lost astrocytomas were identified in the donors. Sequencing was performed with immunoSEQ multiplex PCR; in TCRdb, only in-frame clones are kept and a portion is missing. The sample has about 27,000 clones; roughly 83% are singletons. General observations from the study: It was over 85% of patients that developed vaccine-induced immune responses.

This receptor was taken from a young man with glioma. This chain joins TRBV7-2 and TRBJ1-1, with TRBD1 identical over 7 bases. The material was PBMCs, obtained from a glioma patient whose treatment included an IDH1 peptide vaccine. The CDR3 sequence is CASSLTPTGAGTEAFF. Written as DNA, the CDR3 is TGTGCCAGCAGCTTAACCCCAACAGGGGCAGGGACTGAAGCTTTCTTT. Using reference TRBV7-2 and TRBJ1-1 for the parts outside the CDR3, the full variable domain is GAGVSQSPSNKVTEKGKDVELRCDPISGHTALYWYRQSLGQGLEFLIYFQGNSAPDKSGLPSDRFSAERTGGSVSTLTIQRTQQEDSAVYLCASSLTPTGAGTEAFFGQGTRLTVV.